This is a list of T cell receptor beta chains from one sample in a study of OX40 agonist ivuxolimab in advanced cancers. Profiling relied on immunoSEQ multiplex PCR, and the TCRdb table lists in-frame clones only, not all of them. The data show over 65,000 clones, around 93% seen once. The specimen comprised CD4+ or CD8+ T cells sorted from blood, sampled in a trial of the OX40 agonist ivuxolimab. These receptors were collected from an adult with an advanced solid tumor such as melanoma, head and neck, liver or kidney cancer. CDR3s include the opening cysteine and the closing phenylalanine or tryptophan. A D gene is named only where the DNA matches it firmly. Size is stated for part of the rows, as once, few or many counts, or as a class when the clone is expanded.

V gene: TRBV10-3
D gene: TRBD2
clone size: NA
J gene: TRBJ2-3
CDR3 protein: CAISGGAGDVLGTQYF
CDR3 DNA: TGTGCCATCAGTGGCGGAGCGGGAGATGTTTTGGGTACGCAGTATTTT

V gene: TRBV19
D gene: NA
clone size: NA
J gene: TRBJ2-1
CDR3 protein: CASSTYPEGEQFF
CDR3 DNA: TGTGCCAGTAGTACTTACCCGGAGGGTGAGCAGTTCTTC

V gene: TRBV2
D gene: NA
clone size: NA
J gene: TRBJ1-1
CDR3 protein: CASSEYGNTEAFF
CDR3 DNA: TGTGCCAGCAGTGAGTACGGGAACACTGAAGCTTTCTTT

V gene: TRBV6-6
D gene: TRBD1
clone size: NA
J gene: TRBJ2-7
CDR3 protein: CASGTVYEQYF
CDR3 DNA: TGTGCCAGCGGGACAGTCTACGAGCAGTACTTC

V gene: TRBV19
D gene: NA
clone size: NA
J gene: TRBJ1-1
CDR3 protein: CASSNNGWDTEAFF
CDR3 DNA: TGTGCCAGTAGTAACAACGGATGGGACACTGAAGCTTTCTTT

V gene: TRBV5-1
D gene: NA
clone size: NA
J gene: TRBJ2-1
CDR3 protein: CASSEMDEQFF
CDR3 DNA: TGCGCCAGCAGCGAAATGGATGAGCAGTTCTTC

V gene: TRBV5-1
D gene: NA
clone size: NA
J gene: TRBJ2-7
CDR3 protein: CASSLSSGTPAYEQYF
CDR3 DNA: TGCGCCAGCAGCTTATCTTCCGGGACACCCGCCTACGAGCAGTACTTC

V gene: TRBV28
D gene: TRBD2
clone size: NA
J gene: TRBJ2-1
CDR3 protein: CASSLLAGEVEQFF
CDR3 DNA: TGTGCCAGCAGTTTACTAGCGGGAGAGGTTGAGCAGTTCTTC

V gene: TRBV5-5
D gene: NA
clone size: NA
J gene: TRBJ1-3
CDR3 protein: CASSTAINSGNTIYF
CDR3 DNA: TGTGCCAGCAGCACGGCCATAAACTCTGGAAACACCATATATTTT

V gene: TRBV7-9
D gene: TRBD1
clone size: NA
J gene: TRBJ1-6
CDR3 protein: CASSLGQGDPPLHF
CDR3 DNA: TGTGCCAGCAGCTTAGGACAGGGTGATCCACCCCTCCACTTT

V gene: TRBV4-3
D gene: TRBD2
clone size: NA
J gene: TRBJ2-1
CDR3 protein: CASSQGLAGINEQFF
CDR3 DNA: TGCGCCAGCAGCCAAGGACTAGCGGGTATAAATGAGCAGTTCTTC

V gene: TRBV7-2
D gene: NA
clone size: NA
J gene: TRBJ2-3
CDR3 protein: CASSLDFARVATQYF
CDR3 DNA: TGTGCCAGCAGCTTAGATTTTGCCAGGGTGGCTACGCAGTATTTT

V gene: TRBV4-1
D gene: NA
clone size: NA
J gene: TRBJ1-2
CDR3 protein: CASSQGGAGAGYTF
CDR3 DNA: TGCGCCAGCAGCCAAGGGGGGGCCGGCGCTGGCTACACCTTC

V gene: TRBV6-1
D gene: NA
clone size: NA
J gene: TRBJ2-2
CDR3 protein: CATYRDPGELFF
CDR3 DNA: TGTGCCACCTACAGGGACCCCGGGGAGCTGTTTTTT

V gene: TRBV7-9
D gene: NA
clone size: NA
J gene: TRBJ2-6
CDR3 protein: CASSLEGLRANVLTF
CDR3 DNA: TGTGCCAGCAGCTTAGAGGGGTTGAGGGCCAACGTCCTGACTTTC

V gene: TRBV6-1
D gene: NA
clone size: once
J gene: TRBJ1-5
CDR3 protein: CASSEPANQPQHF
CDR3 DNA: TGTGCCAGCAGTGAACCAGCGAATCAGCCCCAGCATTTT

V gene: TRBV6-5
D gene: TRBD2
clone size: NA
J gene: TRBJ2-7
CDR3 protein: CASSRSGAYEQYF
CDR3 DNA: TGTGCCAGCAGCCGAAGCGGGGCCTACGAGCAGTACTTC

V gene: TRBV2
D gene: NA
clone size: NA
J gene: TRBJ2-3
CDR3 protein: CASRYSLTVDGETQYF
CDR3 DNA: TGTGCCAGCAGATACTCCCTTACCGTGGACGGTGAGACGCAGTATTTT

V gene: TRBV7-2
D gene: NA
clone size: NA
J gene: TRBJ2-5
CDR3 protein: CASSLRPPLGGLETQYF
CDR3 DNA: TGTGCCAGCAGCCTAAGACCCCCCCTAGGAGGGTTGGAGACCCAGTACTTC

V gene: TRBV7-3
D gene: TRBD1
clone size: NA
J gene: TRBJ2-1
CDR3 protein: CASSSGSGGYNEQFF
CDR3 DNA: TGTGCCAGCAGCTCCGGGTCAGGGGGCTACAATGAGCAGTTCTTC

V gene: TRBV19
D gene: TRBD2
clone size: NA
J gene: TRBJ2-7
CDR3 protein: CASSMVGSAGGSSGRSYEQYF
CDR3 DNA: TGTGCCAGTAGTATGGTGGGGTCGGCAGGGGGTAGTAGCGGGAGGTCCTACGAGCAGTACTTC

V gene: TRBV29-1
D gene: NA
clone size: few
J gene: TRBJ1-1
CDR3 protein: CSVESGPSSEAFF
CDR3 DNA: TGCAGCGTTGAATCCGGCCCGTCCTCGGAAGCTTTCTTT

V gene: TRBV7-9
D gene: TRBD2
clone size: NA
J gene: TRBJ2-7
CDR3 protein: CASSLGPLADSYEQYF
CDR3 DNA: TGTGCCAGCAGCTTAGGACCCCTAGCGGACTCCTACGAGCAGTACTTC

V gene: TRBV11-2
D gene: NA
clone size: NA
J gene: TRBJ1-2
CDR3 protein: CASSLGDGQRFNYGYTF
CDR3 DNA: TGTGCCAGCAGCTTGGGGGATGGGCAGCGATTTAACTATGGCTACACCTTC

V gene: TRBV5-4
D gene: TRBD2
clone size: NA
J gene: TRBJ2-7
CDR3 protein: CASSFAGAPYEQYF
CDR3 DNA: TGTGCCAGCAGCTTCGCGGGAGCTCCCTACGAGCAGTACTTC

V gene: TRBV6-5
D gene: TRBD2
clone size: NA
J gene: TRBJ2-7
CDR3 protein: CASSSSGRGYEQYF
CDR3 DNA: TGTGCCAGCAGTTCTAGCGGGAGAGGGTACGAGCAGTACTTC

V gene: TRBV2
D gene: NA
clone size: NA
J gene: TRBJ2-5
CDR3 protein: CASSEVAGLQETQYF
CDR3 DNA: TGTGCCAGCAGTGAAGTGGCAGGTTTACAAGAGACCCAGTACTTC

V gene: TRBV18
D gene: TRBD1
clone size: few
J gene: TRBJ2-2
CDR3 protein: CASSPLGQGSGELFF
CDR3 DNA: TGTGCCAGCTCACCACTGGGACAGGGGTCCGGGGAGCTGTTTTTT

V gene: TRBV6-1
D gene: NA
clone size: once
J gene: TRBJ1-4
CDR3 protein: CASREGSLNEKLFF
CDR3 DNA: TGTGCCAGCCGTGAGGGATCCCTAAATGAAAAACTGTTTTTT

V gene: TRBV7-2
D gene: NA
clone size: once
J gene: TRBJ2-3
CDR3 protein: CASSLAGSVDTQYF
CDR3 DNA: TGTGCCAGCAGCTTAGCGGGTAGTGTTGATACGCAGTATTTT

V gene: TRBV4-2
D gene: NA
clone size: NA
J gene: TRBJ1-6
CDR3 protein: CASSQDGTFSNSPLHF
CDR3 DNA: TGTGCCAGCAGCCAAGACGGGACATTTTCGAATTCACCCCTCCACTTT

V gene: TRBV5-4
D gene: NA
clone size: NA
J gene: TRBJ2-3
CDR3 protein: CASSSGTLGTDTQYF
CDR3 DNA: TGTGCCAGCAGCAGCGGGACATTAGGCACAGATACGCAGTATTTT

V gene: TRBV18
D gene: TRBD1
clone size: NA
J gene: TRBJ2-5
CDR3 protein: CASSPPGQGRETQYF
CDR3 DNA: TGTGCCAGCTCACCACCGGGACAGGGGAGGGAGACCCAGTACTTC

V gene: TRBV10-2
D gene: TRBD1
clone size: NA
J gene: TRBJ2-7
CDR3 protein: CASSESLSGTGSKAQYF
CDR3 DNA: TGCGCCAGCAGTGAGTCTCTTTCCGGGACAGGATCGAAGGCGCAGTACTTC

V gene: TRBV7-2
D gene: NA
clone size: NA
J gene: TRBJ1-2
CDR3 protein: CASSPTASTGPNYGYTF
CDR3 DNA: TGTGCCAGCAGCCCTACCGCCTCGACAGGCCCTAACTATGGCTACACCTTC

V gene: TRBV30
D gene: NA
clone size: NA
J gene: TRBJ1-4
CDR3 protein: CAWSVPGLTNEKLFF
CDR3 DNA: TGTGCCTGGAGTGTACCGGGTTTAACTAATGAAAAACTGTTTTTT